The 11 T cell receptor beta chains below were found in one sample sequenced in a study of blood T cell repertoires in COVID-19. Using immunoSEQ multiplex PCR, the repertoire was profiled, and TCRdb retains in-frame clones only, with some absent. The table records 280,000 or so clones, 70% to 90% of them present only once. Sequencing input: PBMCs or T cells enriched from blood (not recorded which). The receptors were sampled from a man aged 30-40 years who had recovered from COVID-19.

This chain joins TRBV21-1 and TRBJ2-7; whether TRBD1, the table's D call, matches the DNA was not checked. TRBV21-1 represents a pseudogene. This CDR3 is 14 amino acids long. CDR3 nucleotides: TGTGCCAGCAGCTGCCAGGACAGGGTCTGGGAGCAGTACTTC. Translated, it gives CASSCQDRVWEQYF.

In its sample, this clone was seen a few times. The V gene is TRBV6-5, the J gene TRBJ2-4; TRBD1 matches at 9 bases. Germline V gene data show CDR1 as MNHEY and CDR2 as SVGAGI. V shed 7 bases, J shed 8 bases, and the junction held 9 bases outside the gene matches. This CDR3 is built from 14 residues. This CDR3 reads CASNGGQGFHIQYF. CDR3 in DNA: TGTGCCAGCAACGGGGGACAGGGCTTTCACATTCAGTACTTC.

The DNA of the CDR3 is TGCGCCAGCAGCCCGGCGGGGGACACTGAAGCTTTCTTT. It codes for CASSPAGDTEAFF. The chain has TRBV4-1 and TRBJ1-1, with D tentatively TRBD1 (5 bases). The CDR3 runs 13 residues. Trimming removed 4 bases from V and 3 bases from J, with 9 bases in between. Germline V lookup: CDR1 MGHRA, CDR2 YSYEKL.

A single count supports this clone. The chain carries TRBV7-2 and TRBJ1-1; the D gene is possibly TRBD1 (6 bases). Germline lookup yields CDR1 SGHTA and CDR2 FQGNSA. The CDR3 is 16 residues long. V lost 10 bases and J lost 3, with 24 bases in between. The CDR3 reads CATRRGGKAGYTEAFF. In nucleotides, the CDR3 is TGTGCCACCCGGAGGGGGGGAAAAGCTGGGTACACTGAAGCTTTCTTT.

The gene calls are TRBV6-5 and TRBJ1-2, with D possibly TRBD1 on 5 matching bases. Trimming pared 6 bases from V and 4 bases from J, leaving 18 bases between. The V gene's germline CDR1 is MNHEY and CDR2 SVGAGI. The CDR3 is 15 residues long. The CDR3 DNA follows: TGTGCCAGCAGCCAATCTTTTGTGGGGGGCTATGGCTACACCTTC. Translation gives CASSQSFVGGYGYTF.

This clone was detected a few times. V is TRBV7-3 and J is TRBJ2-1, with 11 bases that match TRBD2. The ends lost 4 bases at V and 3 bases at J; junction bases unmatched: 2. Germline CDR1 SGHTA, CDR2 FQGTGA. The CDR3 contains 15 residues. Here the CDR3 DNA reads TGTGCCAGCAGCTCGACTAGCGGGAACTACAATGAGCAGTTCTTC. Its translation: CASSSTSGNYNEQFF.

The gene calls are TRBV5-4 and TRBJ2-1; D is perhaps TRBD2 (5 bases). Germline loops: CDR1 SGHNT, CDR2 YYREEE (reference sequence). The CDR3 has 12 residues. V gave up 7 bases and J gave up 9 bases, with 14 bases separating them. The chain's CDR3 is CASVSDSAEQFF. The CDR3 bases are TGTGCCAGCGTCTCCGATAGCGCTGAGCAGTTCTTC.

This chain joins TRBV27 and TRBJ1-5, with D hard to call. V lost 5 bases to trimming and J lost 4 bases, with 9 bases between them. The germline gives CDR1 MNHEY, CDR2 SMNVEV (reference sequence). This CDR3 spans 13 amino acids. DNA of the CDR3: TGTGCCAGCAGTGTAGCCGAGAATCAGCCCCAGCATTTT. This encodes CASSVAENQPQHF.

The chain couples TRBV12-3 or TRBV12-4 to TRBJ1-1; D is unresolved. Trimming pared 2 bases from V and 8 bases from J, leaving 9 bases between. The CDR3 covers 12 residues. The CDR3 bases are TGTGCCAGCAGTTTACGGGGTATAGAAGCTTTCTTT. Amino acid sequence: CASSLRGIEAFF.

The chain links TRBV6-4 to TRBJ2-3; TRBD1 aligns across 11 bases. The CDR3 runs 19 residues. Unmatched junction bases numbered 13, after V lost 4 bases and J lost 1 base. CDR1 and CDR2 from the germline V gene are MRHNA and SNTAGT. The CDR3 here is CASSASGTGGQLRTDTQYF. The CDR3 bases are TGTGCCAGCAGTGCCTCCGGGACAGGGGGGCAGTTACGCACAGATACGCAGTATTTT.

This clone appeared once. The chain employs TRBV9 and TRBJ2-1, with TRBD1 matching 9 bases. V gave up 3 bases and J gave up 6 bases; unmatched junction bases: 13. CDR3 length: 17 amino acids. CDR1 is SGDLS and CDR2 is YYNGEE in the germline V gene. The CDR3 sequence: CASSAPLGDRASNEQFF. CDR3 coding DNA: TGTGCCAGCAGCGCCCCGCTTGGGGACAGGGCTTCCAATGAGCAGTTCTTC.